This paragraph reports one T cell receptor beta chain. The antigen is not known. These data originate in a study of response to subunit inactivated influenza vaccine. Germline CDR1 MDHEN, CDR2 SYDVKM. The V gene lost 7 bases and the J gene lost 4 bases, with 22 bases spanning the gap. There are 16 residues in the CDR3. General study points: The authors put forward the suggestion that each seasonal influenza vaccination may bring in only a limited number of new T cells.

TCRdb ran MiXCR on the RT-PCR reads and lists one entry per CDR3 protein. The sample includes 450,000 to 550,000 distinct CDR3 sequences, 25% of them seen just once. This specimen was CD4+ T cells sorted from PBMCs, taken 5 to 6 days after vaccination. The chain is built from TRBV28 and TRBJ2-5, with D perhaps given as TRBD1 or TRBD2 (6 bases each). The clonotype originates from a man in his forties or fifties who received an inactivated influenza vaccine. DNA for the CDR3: TGTGCCAGCACATGGGGGCGGGGAACCGGGGTAGAGACCCAGTACTTC. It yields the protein CASTWGRGTGVETQYF. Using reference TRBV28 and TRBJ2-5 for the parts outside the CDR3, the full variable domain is DVKVTQSSRYLVKRTGEKVFLECVQDMDHENMFWYRQDPGLGLRLIYFSYDVKMKEKGDIPEGYSVSREKKERFSLILESASTNQTSMYLCASTWGRGTGVETQYFGPGTRLLVL.